This TCR beta chain was sequenced for a study of tumor-infiltrating lymphocytes in oesophageal squamous cell carcinoma. From the PCR reads, TCRdb called clonotypes with MiXCR, one entry per CDR3 protein. The table lists some 22,000 distinct CDR3 sequences, 36% of them singletons, with around 10% in the top ten. This CDR3 is built from 10 residues. The V gene's germline CDR1 is DFQATT and CDR2 SNEGSKA (reference sequence). This TCR came from a male donor with esophageal squamous cell carcinoma. J is TRBJ2-3 and V is TRBV20-1; no clear D gene. Near its end, the DNA agrees better with TRBJ2-5, so the J call may be wrong. The specimen was esophageal tumor tissue. The CDR3 sequence is CSAREETQYF. As DNA, the CDR3 is TGCAGTGCTAGAGAGGAGACCCAGTACTTC.